Listed here are 10 T cell receptor beta chains from one sample, sequenced in a study of blood T cells in healthy people across ages. The use of a sample-barcoded 5' primer and a J-beta primer mix characterized a second PCR of about 7 to 12 cycles. Using its own MiXCR run on the 5' RACE reads, TCRdb lists one record per CDR3 protein. The sample includes roughly 800,000 distinct CDR3 sequences, 58% of them seen just once. Sequencing was performed on blood. The receptor source for this set is a man aged 25-45 years in good health.

The chain has TRBV27 and TRBJ1-6; D is unclear. CDR3 length: 14 amino acids. V lost 3 bases and J lost 12, with 15 bases in between. CDR1 and CDR2 (germline): MNHEY, SMNVEV (reference sequence). This chain's CDR3 is CASSLFLGKEPLHF. CDR3 DNA: TGTGCCAGCAGTTTGTTTCTGGGGAAGGAACCCCTCCACTTT.

This clonotype was counted a single time. The chain couples TRBV18 to TRBJ1-6, with D possibly being TRBD1 (6 bases). V was clipped by 8 bases and J by 8 bases, with 13 bases between them. This CDR3 contains 13 residues. Germline V lookup: CDR1 KGHSH, CDR2 LQKENI. CDR3: CASRGQSDSPLHF. The CDR3 DNA follows: TGTGCCAGCCGAGGACAGTCGGATTCACCCCTCCACTTT.

On this clonotype: A read error may produce the germline difference seen at one junction end. V and J are TRBV3-1 and TRBJ2-5, with a possible D match to TRBD2 (5 bases). Germline loops: CDR1 LGHDT, CDR2 YNNKEL (reference sequence). The CDR3 covers 14 residues. The CDR3: CASSRGPSQETRYF. Here the CDR3 DNA reads TGTGCCAGCAGCCGAGGGCCAAGCCAAGAGACCCGGTACTTC.

The rearrangement uses TRBV20-1 and TRBJ2-7; D not certain. CDR3 length: 12 amino acids. Germline lookup yields CDR1 DFQATT and CDR2 SNEGSKA (reference sequence). V was pared by 6 bases and J by 1 base, with 10 bases between. In nucleotides, the CDR3 is TGCAGTGCCGAGGACCAATCCTACGAGCAGTACTTC. The encoded protein is CSAEDQSYEQYF.

This chain uses TRBV20-1 with TRBJ2-7; D gene uncertain. The CDR3 has 11 residues. The V and J ends lost 6 bases and 2 bases respectively, with 8 bases between them. The germline V gene encodes CDR1 DFQATT and CDR2 SNEGSKA (reference sequence). The CDR3 DNA is TGCAGTGCATTCGAAACCTACGAGCAGTACTTC. The encoded protein is CSAFETYEQYF.

The V gene is TRBV9, the J gene TRBJ1-6, with 7 positions matching TRBD1. CDR1 is SGDLS, CDR2 YYNGEE, per germline. There are 15 residues in the CDR3. Unmatched junction bases numbered 11, after V lost 6 bases and J lost 8 bases. This CDR3 reads CASTTSAQGDSPLHF. In DNA form, the CDR3 reads TGTGCCAGCACCACTAGCGCCCAGGGGGATTCACCCCTCCACTTT. The complete variable domain, with remaining parts taken from reference TRBV9 and TRBJ1-6, reads DSGVTQTPKHLITATGQRVTLRCSPRSGDLSVYWYQQSLDQGLQFLIQYYNGEERAKGNILERFSAQQFPDLHSELNLSSLELGDSALYFCASTTSAQGDSPLHFGNGTRLTVT.

The chain couples TRBV29-1 to TRBJ1-2; D possibly corresponds to TRBD1 (5 bases). Trimming stripped 5 bases from V and 2 bases from J, with 9 bases between. Germline values: CDR1 SQVTM, CDR2 ANQGSEA. The CDR3 is made up of 12 amino acids. CDR3 region: CSVWAGNYGYTF. The CDR3 nucleotides are TGCAGCGTTTGGGCAGGGAACTATGGCTACACCTTC.

This sequence joins TRBV3-1 and TRBJ2-3; D is undetermined. CDR1 and CDR2 from the germline V gene are LGHDT and YNNKEL (reference sequence). The CDR3 is 13 residues long. V was clipped by 2 bases and J by 4 bases, with 7 bases between them. The CDR3 DNA is TGTGCCAGCAGCCAACATGGGTCAGATACGCAGTATTTT. As protein: CASSQHGSDTQYF.

V is TRBV27 and J is TRBJ2-7; D possibly corresponds to TRBD2 (5 bases). Germline assignment: CDR1 MNHEY and CDR2 SMNVEV (reference sequence). The V and J ends lost 6 bases and 5 bases respectively, with 14 bases between them. This CDR3 has 13 amino acids. The CDR3 reads CASRTIGLHEQYF. CDR3 in DNA: TGTGCCAGCAGGACTATTGGGTTACACGAGCAGTACTTC.

This chain connects TRBV6-2 or TRBV6-3 to TRBJ2-5, with unresolved D. Per the germline V gene, CDR1 is MNHEY and CDR2 is SVGEGT. CDR3 length: 12 amino acids. V was cut by 2 bases and J by 11 bases, with 12 bases left in between. The CDR3 is CASSYERREQYF. The CDR3 coding sequence is TGTGCCAGCAGTTACGAACGCCGTGAGCAGTACTTC.